This T cell receptor (beta chain) was captured by sequencing in a study of blood T cells in healthy people across ages. A second PCR, run for about 7 to 11 cycles, used a sample-barcoded 5' primer plus a J-beta primer mix. Every cDNA molecule bore a tag from a template-switch adaptor containing 12 random nucleotides. TCRdb re-called the 5' RACE reads with MiXCR, one entry per CDR3 protein. The sample lists around 1.5 million distinct CDR3 sequences, approximately 59% occurring once. J lost 10 bases, V lost 4 bases, and 3 bases had no gene match. The germline CDR1 and CDR2 sequences are MDHEN and SYDVKM. The CDR3 extends over 11 amino acids.

The clonotype originates from a man aged 18 to 30 in good health. The sequenced sample consisted of blood. The chain combines TRBV28 with TRBJ1-1; 7 nucleotides align to TRBD1. In nucleotides, the CDR3 is TGTGCCAGCAGTTACAGGGGCGTAGCTTTCTTT. Amino acid sequence: CASSYRGVAFF.